The subject of this entry is one T cell receptor beta chain. The sample originates from a study of post-analysis software for immune sequencing data. The TCR beta cDNA libraries carried unique molecular identifiers. MiXCR, applied by TCRdb to the PCR reads, yields one record per CDR3 protein. The sample has roughly 580,000 distinct CDR3 sequences; roughly 40% are singletons. The source material was blood. This TCR came from a girl aged 10 to 17 with multiple sclerosis.

CDR3 in DNA: TGTGCCAGCAGTTTAGCGACAGGGTACGCTGAAGCTTTCTTT. Translation: CASSLATGYAEAFF. The rearrangement uses TRBV12-3 or TRBV12-4 and TRBJ1-1, with 7 bases aligning to TRBD1. Trimming removed 0 bases from V and 6 bases from J; junction bases left unmatched: 4. The CDR3 extends over 14 amino acids.